The sequence of this T cell receptor beta chain was determined in a study of T cells in localized non-small cell lung cancer. Repertoires were generated with immunoSEQ multiplex PCR, while TCRdb's copy carries only in-frame clones and drops some. The sample holds thousands of clones; 55% to 75% are singletons and the top ten take about 8%. The germline CDR1 and CDR2 sequences are LNHNV and YYDKDF (reference sequence). The junction had 0 bases not matched to a gene; V was cut back by 1 base and J by 1 base. The CDR3 is made up of 15 amino acids. Study-wide results and limits: There was higher T cell clonality in uninvolved adjacent lung than in tumor, and it was highest there. The study detected a median roughly 50 of the top 100 tumor clones in adjacent lung. Only one tumor region went through sequencing, so heterogeneity may still be there.

As for this clone: Its antigen remains unknown.

Here the sequenced sample was lymph node tissue, taken before any cancer treatment. This TCR came from a male donor aged 60 or over with stage I squamous cell lung carcinoma. The rearrangement joins TRBV15 to TRBJ2-5; TRBD1 aligns across 10 bases. CDR3 residues: CATSRGDRGQETQYF. The CDR3 DNA sequence: TGTGCCACCAGCAGAGGGGACAGGGGCCAAGAGACCCAGTACTTC.